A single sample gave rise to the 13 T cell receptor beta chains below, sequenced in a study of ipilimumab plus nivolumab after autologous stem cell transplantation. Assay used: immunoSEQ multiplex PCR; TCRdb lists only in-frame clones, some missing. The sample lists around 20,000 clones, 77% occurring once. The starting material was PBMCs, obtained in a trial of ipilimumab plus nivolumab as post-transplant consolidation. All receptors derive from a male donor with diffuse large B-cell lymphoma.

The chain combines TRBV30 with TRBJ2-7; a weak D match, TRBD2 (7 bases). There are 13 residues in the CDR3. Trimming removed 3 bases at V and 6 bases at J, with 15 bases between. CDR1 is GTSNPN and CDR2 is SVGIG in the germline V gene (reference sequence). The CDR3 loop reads CAWSAARGAEQYF. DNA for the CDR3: TGTGCCTGGAGCGCCGCTCGGGGGGCCGAGCAGTACTTC.

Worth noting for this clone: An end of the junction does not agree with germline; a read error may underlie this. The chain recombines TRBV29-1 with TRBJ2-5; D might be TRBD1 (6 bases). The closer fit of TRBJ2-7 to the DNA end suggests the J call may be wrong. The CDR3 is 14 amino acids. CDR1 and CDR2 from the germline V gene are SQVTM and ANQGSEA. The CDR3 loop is CSVEGPDRPYEQYF. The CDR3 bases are TGCAGCGTCGAAGGGCCCGACAGGCCCTACGAGCAGTACTTC.

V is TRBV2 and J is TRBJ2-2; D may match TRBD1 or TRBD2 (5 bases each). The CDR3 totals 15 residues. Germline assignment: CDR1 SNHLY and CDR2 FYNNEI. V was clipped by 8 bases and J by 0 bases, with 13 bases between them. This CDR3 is CASSGAATNTGELFF. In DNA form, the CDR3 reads TGTGCCAGCTCCGGGGCAGCTACGAACACCGGGGAGCTGTTTTTT.

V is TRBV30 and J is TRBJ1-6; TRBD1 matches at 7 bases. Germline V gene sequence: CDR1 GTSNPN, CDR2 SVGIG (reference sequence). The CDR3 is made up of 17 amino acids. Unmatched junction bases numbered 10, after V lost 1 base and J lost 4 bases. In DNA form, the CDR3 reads TGTGCCTGGAGTGACGTTACCGGGACAGCATATAATTCACCCCTCCACTTT. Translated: CAWSDVTGTAYNSPLHF.

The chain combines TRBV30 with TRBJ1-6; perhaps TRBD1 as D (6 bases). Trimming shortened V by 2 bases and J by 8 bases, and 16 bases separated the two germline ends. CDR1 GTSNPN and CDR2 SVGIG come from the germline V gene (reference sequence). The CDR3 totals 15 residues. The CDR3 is CAWSKPGQLDSPLHF. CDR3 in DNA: TGTGCCTGGAGTAAACCGGGACAACTCGATTCACCCCTCCACTTT.

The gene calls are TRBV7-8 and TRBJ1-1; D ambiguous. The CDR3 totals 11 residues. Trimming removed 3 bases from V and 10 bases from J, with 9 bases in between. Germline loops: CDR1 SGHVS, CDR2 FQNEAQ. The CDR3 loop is CASSLGGPAFF. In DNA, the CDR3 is TGTGCCAGCAGCTTGGGTGGGCCAGCTTTCTTT.

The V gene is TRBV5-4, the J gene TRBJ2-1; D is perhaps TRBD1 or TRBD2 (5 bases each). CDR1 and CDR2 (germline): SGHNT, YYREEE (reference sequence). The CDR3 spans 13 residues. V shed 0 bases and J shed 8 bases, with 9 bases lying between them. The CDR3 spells CASSLVGVHEQFF. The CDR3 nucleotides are TGTGCCAGCAGCTTGGTGGGGGTCCATGAGCAGTTCTTC. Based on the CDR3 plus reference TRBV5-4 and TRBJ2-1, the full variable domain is ETGVTQSPTHLIKTRGQQVTLRCSSQSGHNTVSWYQQALGQGPQFIFQYYREEENGRGNFPPRFSGLQFPNYSSELNVNALELDDSALYLCASSLVGVHEQFFGPGTRLTVL.

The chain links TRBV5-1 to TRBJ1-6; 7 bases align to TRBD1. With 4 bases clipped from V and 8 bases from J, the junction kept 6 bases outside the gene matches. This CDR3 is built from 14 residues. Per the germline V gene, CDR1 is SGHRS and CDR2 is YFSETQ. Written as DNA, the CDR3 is TGCGCCAGCAGCGAGGGACAGACGGATTCACCCCTCCACTTT. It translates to CASSEGQTDSPLHF.

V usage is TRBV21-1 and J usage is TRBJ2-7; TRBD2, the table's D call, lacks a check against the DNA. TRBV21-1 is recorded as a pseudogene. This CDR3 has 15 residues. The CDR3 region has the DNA TGTGCCAGCAGCAAAGGTCGGGAGAAGAGCTACGAGCAGTACTTC. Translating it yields CASSKGREKSYEQYF.

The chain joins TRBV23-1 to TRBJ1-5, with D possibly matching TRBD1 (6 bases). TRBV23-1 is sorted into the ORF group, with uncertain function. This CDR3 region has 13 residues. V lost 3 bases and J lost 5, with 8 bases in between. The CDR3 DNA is TGCGCCAGCAGTCATCGGACAGATCAGCCCCAGCATTTT. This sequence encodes CASSHRTDQPQHF.

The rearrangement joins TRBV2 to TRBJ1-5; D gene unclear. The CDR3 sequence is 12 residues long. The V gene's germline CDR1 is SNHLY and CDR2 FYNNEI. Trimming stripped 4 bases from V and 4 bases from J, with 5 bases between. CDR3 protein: CASSGLNQPQHF. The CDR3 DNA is TGTGCCAGCAGTGGCCTTAATCAGCCCCAGCATTTT.

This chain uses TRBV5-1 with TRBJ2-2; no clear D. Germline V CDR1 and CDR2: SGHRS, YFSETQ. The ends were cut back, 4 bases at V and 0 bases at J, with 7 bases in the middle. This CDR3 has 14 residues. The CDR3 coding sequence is TGCGCCAGCAGCCCTATATCGAACACCGGGGAGCTGTTTTTT. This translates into CASSPISNTGELFF.

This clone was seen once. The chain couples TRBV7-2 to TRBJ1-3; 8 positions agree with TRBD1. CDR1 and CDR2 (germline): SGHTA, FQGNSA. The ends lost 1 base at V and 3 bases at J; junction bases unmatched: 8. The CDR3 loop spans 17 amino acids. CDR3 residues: CASSLVVDRVGGNTIYF. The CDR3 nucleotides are TGTGCCAGCAGCTTAGTCGTGGACAGGGTGGGTGGAAACACCATATATTTT.